Listed here are 25 T cell receptor beta chains from one sample, sequenced in a study of shared clonotypes between healthy human individuals. The repertoire was sequenced with immunoSEQ multiplex PCR; TCRdb's copy has only in-frame clones and lacks some. The data contain some 2,500,000 clones, 80% to 95% of them seen just once; the ten biggest clones take up 0.36%. The sequenced material came from naive CD4+ T cells from PBMCs. Specified subset: CD45RA+ positively selected. Receptors originate from a man aged 18 to 30 in good health. Some clones in this sample may be carry-over from other donors' samples.

The V call is TRBV19, the J call TRBJ2-3; 16 nucleotides line up with TRBD2. From germline, CDR1 is LNHDA and CDR2 SQIVND (reference sequence). The CDR3 covers 22 residues. Trimming removed 6 bases from V and 3 bases from J; junction bases left unmatched: 21. CDR3 nucleotides: TGTGCCAGTAGGATTCGAGGACAGAGCTCCCCGGGACTAGCGGGAGGGACAGATACGCAGTATTTT. Translation: CASRIRGQSSPGLAGGTDTQYF. The whole variable domain, filled in from reference TRBV19 and TRBJ2-3, reads DGGITQSPKYLFRKEGQNVTLSCEQNLNHDAMYWYRQDPGQGLRLIYYSQIVNDFQKGDIAEGYSVSREKKESFPLTVTSAQKNPTAFYLCASRIRGQSSPGLAGGTDTQYFGPGTRLTVL.

About this clone itself: The identical CDR3 is also encoded by other nucleotide sequences in the sample. The rearrangement links TRBV2 to TRBJ2-5, with D perhaps TRBD2 (5 bases). Germline CDR1 SNHLY, CDR2 FYNNEI. Trimming cost V 6 bases and J 0 bases, with 8 bases left between them. The length of the CDR3 is 13 residues. The DNA of the CDR3 is TGTGCCAGCAGGTCGGGGTACCAAGAGACCCAGTACTTC. Translation: CASRSGYQETQYF. Looking up the rest from reference TRBV2 and TRBJ2-5 gives the full variable domain: EPEVTQTPSHQVTQMGQEVILRCVPISNHLYFYWYRQILGQKVEFLVSFYNNEISEKSEIFDDQFSVERPDGSNFTLKIRSTKLEDSAMYFCASRSGYQETQYFGPGTRLLVL.

This chain uses TRBV10-3 with TRBJ2-1; the D gene is possibly TRBD2 (6 bases). The length of the CDR3 is 16 residues. Germline lookup yields CDR1 ENHRY and CDR2 SYGVKD. With 4 bases removed from V and 1 base from J, the gap between germline ends came to 14 bases. Here the CDR3 reads CAISGSLAGSYNEQFF. In DNA form, the CDR3 reads TGTGCCATCAGTGGTAGCCTCGCGGGGTCCTACAATGAGCAGTTCTTC.

This clone was counted between two and nine times. The CDR3: CSVSWGHTEAFF. CDR3 nucleotides: TGCAGCGTGTCGTGGGGGCACACTGAAGCTTTCTTT. The V call is TRBV29-1, the J call TRBJ1-1, with a weak D call TRBD1 (6 bases). V was cut by 6 bases and J by 3 bases, with 11 bases left in between. CDR3 length: 12 residues. Germline V gives CDR1 SQVTM, CDR2 ANQGSEA.

V usage is TRBV10-3 and J usage is TRBJ2-3; 7 bases align to TRBD1. Germline loops: CDR1 ENHRY, CDR2 SYGVKD. The CDR3 extends over 14 amino acids. Unmatched junction bases numbered 1, after V lost 2 bases and J lost 2 bases. This CDR3 reads CAISERGLTDTQYF. The CDR3 region has the DNA TGTGCCATCAGTGAGAGGGGGCTCACAGATACGCAGTATTTT.

This chain uses TRBV18 with TRBJ2-1; 10 bases line up with TRBD1. The CDR3 runs to 15 residues. V gave up 3 bases and J gave up 5 bases; unmatched junction bases: 4. Germline V CDR1 and CDR2: KGHSH, LQKENI. The CDR3 DNA sequence: TGTGCCAGCTCACCGGGACAGGGGCCAAACAATGAGCAGTTCTTC. Translated, it gives CASSPGQGPNNEQFF.

This sequence joins TRBV5-4 and TRBJ2-5; D remains ambiguous. With the DNA end fitting TRBJ2-7 better, the J assignment may be wrong. The CDR3 length is 13 residues. Germline V CDR1 and CDR2: SGHNT, YYREEE (reference sequence). The CDR3 here is CASSLAGLDEQYF. CDR3 in DNA: TGTGCCAGCAGCTTGGCCGGGTTGGACGAGCAGTACTTC.

As concerns this clone: Different DNA sequences within this sample yield the same CDR3. The rearrangement uses TRBV5-1 and TRBJ1-3; tentatively, D is TRBD1 (5 bases). Trimming shortened V by 0 bases and J by 4 bases, and 8 bases separated the two germline ends. The CDR3 is 14 amino acids. Germline CDR1 SGHRS, CDR2 YFSETQ. In DNA form, the CDR3 reads TGCGCCAGCAGCTTGGGAGGGGACGGAAACACCATATATTTT. Translation gives CASSLGGDGNTIYF. The variable domain in full, completed from reference TRBV5-1 and TRBJ1-3, reads KAGVTQTPRYLIKTRGQQVTLSCSPISGHRSVSWYQQTPGQGLQFLFEYFSETQRNKGNFPGRFSGRQFSNSRSEMNVSTLELGDSALYLCASSLGGDGNTIYFGEGSWLTVV.

In DNA, the CDR3 is TGCGCCAGCAGCTTCGGAGCGGGATGGTCCTACAATGAGCAGTTCTTC. Protein sequence: CASSFGAGWSYNEQFF. This chain connects TRBV5-1 to TRBJ2-1; 7 nucleotides align to TRBD2. The germline CDR1 and CDR2 sequences are SGHRS and YFSETQ. V dropped 2 bases and J dropped 1; count of bases not matched to a gene: 6. The CDR3 is 16 amino acids. Full variable domain (missing parts from reference TRBV5-1 and TRBJ2-1): KAGVTQTPRYLIKTRGQQVTLSCSPISGHRSVSWYQQTPGQGLQFLFEYFSETQRNKGNFPGRFSGRQFSNSRSEMNVSTLELGDSALYLCASSFGAGWSYNEQFFGPGTRLTVL.

About this clone itself: At the DNA level, this CDR3 is encoded by other sequences in the same sample as well. The chain couples TRBV7-3 to TRBJ2-1; 7 bases match TRBD1. The germline CDR1 and CDR2 sequences are SGHTA and FQGTGA. The CDR3 has 15 amino acids. J was trimmed by 0 bases and V by 2 bases; bases with no gene match: 1. The chain's CDR3 is CASSLRQGSYNEQFF. CDR3 bases: TGTGCCAGCAGCTTACGACAGGGCTCCTACAATGAGCAGTTCTTC. Variable domain in full (rest from reference TRBV7-3 and TRBJ2-1): GAGVSQTPSNKVTEKGKYVELRCDPISGHTALYWYRQSLGQGPEFLIYFQGTGAADDSGLPNDRFFAVRPEGSVSTLKIQRTERGDSAVYLCASSLRQGSYNEQFFGPGTRLTVL.

The chain uses TRBV15 and TRBJ2-7; 8 nucleotides align to TRBD1. Germline V lookup: CDR1 LNHNV, CDR2 YYDKDF (reference sequence). Trimming cost V 5 bases and J 2 bases; bases outside gene matches: 5. The CDR3 loop spans 14 amino acids. In DNA, the CDR3 is TGTGCCACCAGCGTGGACAGGGTGACCTACGAGCAGTACTTC. It encodes CATSVDRVTYEQYF.

The chain links TRBV5-1 to TRBJ1-1, with D perhaps TRBD1 (6 bases). Germline CDR1 SGHRS, CDR2 YFSETQ. The CDR3 runs 16 residues. Trimming took 3 bases from V and 5 from J, leaving 20 bases between them. The CDR3 DNA is TGCGCCAGCAGCTACAGGACAGTCCCGGGCGATACTGAAGCTTTCTTT. Translation: CASSYRTVPGDTEAFF.

The sample holds one count of this clone. The chain joins TRBV6-6 to TRBJ2-7, with 9 bases aligning to TRBD1. The length of the CDR3 is 15 residues. V shed 5 bases, J shed 2 bases, and the junction held 7 bases outside the gene matches. Germline V gives CDR1 MNHNY, CDR2 SVGAGI (reference sequence). CDR3 DNA: TGTGCCAGCAGTCGCTCCGGGACAGGGACCTACGAGCAGTACTTC. Protein product: CASSRSGTGTYEQYF.

This rearrangement joins TRBV4-1 to TRBJ1-4; no clear D. This CDR3 has 17 residues. V was trimmed by 3 bases and J by 0 bases, leaving 14 bases between them. Germline loops: CDR1 MGHRA, CDR2 YSYEKL. The CDR3 nucleotides are TGCGCCAGCAGCCACCCGACGGCGAGTGCAACTAATGAAAAACTGTTTTTT. Translating gives CASSHPTASATNEKLFF.

The J gene is TRBJ2-5, the V gene TRBV15; D unclear. This CDR3 comprises 15 residues. CDR1 LNHNV and CDR2 YYDKDF come from the germline V gene (reference sequence). Trimming cost V 1 base and J 0 bases, with 9 bases left between them. CDR3 region: CATSRALSYQETQYF. DNA of the CDR3: TGTGCCACCAGCAGAGCCCTCTCGTACCAAGAGACCCAGTACTTC.

In the case of this clone: This CDR3 is also generated by other DNA sequences in the sample. The chain couples TRBV11-3 to TRBJ2-5; either TRBD1 or TRBD2 may fit D (5 bases each). The V and J ends lost 3 bases and 3 bases respectively, with 8 bases between them. The CDR3 extends over 13 amino acids. Germline V gives CDR1 SGHNT, CDR2 YENEEA. The CDR3 coding sequence is TGTGCCAGCAGCTTGGGGACCGAAGAGACCCAGTACTTC. This translates into CASSLGTEETQYF.

The rearrangement uses TRBV5-1 and TRBJ2-2; 11 bases map to TRBD2. Germline V CDR1 and CDR2: SGHRS, YFSETQ. The CDR3 is made up of 21 amino acids. Losses at the gene ends were 0 bases for V and 0 bases for J; bases not matched to a gene: 13. The CDR3 is CASSLAPRASGRRTNTGELFF. The CDR3 region has the DNA TGCGCCAGCAGCTTGGCCCCTCGGGCTAGCGGGAGGCGTACGAACACCGGGGAGCTGTTTTTT.

The gene calls are TRBV28 and TRBJ2-5; 11 nucleotides agree with TRBD2. In germline, CDR1 is MDHEN, CDR2 SYDVKM. J was trimmed by 9 bases and V by 5 bases; bases with no gene match: 23. The CDR3 runs to 19 residues. The DNA of the CDR3 is TGTGCCAGCAGTCCTCGACAATTAGCGGGAGGGCCGCCCAAGTGGGCCCAGTACTTC. The encoded protein is CASSPRQLAGGPPKWAQYF.

The chain links TRBV2 to TRBJ2-3, with 7 bases matching TRBD2. The CDR3 totals 15 residues. V was clipped by 4 bases and J by 6 bases; unmatched bases: 10. The V gene's germline CDR1 is SNHLY and CDR2 FYNNEI. CDR3 sequence: CASSVGGNGGDTQYF. The CDR3, as DNA: TGTGCCAGCAGTGTGGGCGGGAACGGGGGGGATACGCAGTATTTT.

The chain uses TRBV2 and TRBJ1-2; 8 bases map to TRBD1. The CDR3 covers 15 residues. The V segment lost 6 bases and the J segment 4 bases; nucleotides outside the gene matches: 10. CDR1 and CDR2 from the germline V gene are SNHLY and FYNNEI. The CDR3 sequence: CASRTTGTGLYGYTF. The CDR3 coding sequence is TGTGCCAGCAGGACTACCGGGACAGGACTCTATGGCTACACCTTC.

The V call is TRBV23-1, the J call TRBJ2-3; weak D call: TRBD1 (5 bases). TRBV23-1 is flagged as an ORF with uncertain function. V was trimmed by 6 bases and J by 6 bases, leaving 19 bases between them. The CDR3 spans 15 residues. CDR3 residues: CASRRWGRVRDTQYF. The CDR3 DNA reads TGCGCCAGCAGGAGGTGGGGCAGAGTCAGGGATACGCAGTATTTT.

The V call is TRBV5-1, the J call TRBJ2-1; TRBD2 aligns across 10 bases. CDR3 length: 17 amino acids. V lost 0 bases, J lost 4 bases, and 7 bases stayed unmatched. Germline lookup yields CDR1 SGHRS and CDR2 YFSETQ. CDR3: CASSLGVAGGPYNEQFF. The CDR3 DNA reads TGCGCCAGCAGCTTGGGGGTAGCGGGAGGACCTTACAATGAGCAGTTCTTC.

This sequence joins TRBV5-1 and TRBJ1-5; TRBD1 matches 11 bases. The germline V gene encodes CDR1 SGHRS and CDR2 YFSETQ. J gave up 6 bases and V 5 bases, and 7 bases lay outside the gene matches. CDR3 length equals 15 residues. The CDR3 nucleotides read TGCGCCAGCAGACCGGGGACAGGGGGAGGTCAGCCCCAGCATTTT. Amino acid sequence: CASRPGTGGGQPQHF.

This rearrangement joins TRBV18 to TRBJ2-4; a weak D match, TRBD1 (5 bases). Trimming took off 2 bases at V and 1 base at J, with 21 bases between the two ends. The length of the CDR3 is 19 residues. Germline V lookup: CDR1 KGHSH, CDR2 LQKENI. CDR3 nucleotides: TGTGCCAGCTCACCAGTACAGGCCCAGCTTGGGGTGGCCAAAAACATTCAGTACTTC. It translates to CASSPVQAQLGVAKNIQYF.

J is TRBJ1-1 and V is TRBV7-8; D is unresolved. V was clipped by 1 base and J by 4 bases, with 7 bases between them. This CDR3 is 13 amino acids long. In germline, CDR1 is SGHVS, CDR2 FQNEAQ. This chain's CDR3 is CASSLDLSTEAFF. In DNA, the CDR3 is TGTGCCAGCAGCTTAGACCTGAGCACTGAAGCTTTCTTT.